These T cell receptor beta chains were read from a single sample in a study of PD-1 blockade in classical Hodgkin lymphoma. Some clones are missing from TCRdb's copy, which holds only in-frame ones; the method was immunoSEQ multiplex PCR. The profile covers roughly 31,000 clones, with roughly 90% appearing a single time and roughly 0.35% taken by the ten largest. The sample consisted of CD4+ T cells from blood. These receptors were taken from a human donor with classical Hodgkin lymphoma. CDR3s include the opening cysteine and the closing phenylalanine or tryptophan. D genes are given only for firm matches. Expanded clones get a size class; other rows say once, few or many, or leave the size out.

d_call: .
v_call: TRBV27
j_call: TRBJ1-1
clone_size: .
cdr3_aa: CASSLRGVEYTEAFF
cdr3_nt: TGTGCCAGCAGTTTACGAGGGGTGGAGTACACTGAAGCTTTCTTT

d_call: .
v_call: TRBV6-1
j_call: TRBJ2-7
clone_size: .
cdr3_aa: CAIRGRGRGEQYF
cdr3_nt: TGTGCCATCCGGGGCAGGGGAAGGGGAGAGCAGTACTTC

d_call: TRBD1
v_call: TRBV2
j_call: TRBJ1-2
clone_size: few
cdr3_aa: CASRVSTGLDGYTF
cdr3_nt: TGTGCCAGCAGGGTATCGACAGGGCTGGATGGCTACACCTTC

d_call: .
v_call: TRBV28
j_call: TRBJ1-6
clone_size: .
cdr3_aa: CASSFFAGEGSPLHF
cdr3_nt: TGTGCCAGCAGTTTCTTCGCAGGGGAGGGTTCACCCCTCCACTTT

d_call: TRBD1
v_call: TRBV28
j_call: TRBJ1-2
clone_size: .
cdr3_aa: CASSLQGALGYTF
cdr3_nt: TGTGCCAGCAGTTTGCAGGGGGCGCTAGGCTACACCTTC

d_call: .
v_call: TRBV9
j_call: TRBJ1-2
clone_size: .
cdr3_aa: CASSARAAGRVINYGYTF
cdr3_nt: TGTGCCAGCAGCGCCCGAGCGGCGGGTAGAGTGATTAACTATGGCTACACCTTC

d_call: .
v_call: TRBV11-3
j_call: TRBJ2-1
clone_size: .
cdr3_aa: CASSLRQGLYNEQFF
cdr3_nt: TGTGCCAGCAGCTTAAGACAGGGACTATACAATGAGCAGTTCTTC

d_call: TRBD2
v_call: TRBV5-1
j_call: TRBJ2-3
clone_size: .
cdr3_aa: CASSATTSGSTDTQYF
cdr3_nt: TGCGCCAGCAGCGCTACCACTAGCGGGAGCACAGATACGCAGTATTTT

d_call: TRBD1
v_call: TRBV5-1
j_call: TRBJ2-2
clone_size: .
cdr3_aa: CASSLLGQGVSGELFF
cdr3_nt: TGCGCCAGCAGCTTGTTGGGACAGGGAGTCAGCGGGGAGCTGTTTTTT

d_call: TRBD1
v_call: TRBV7-9
j_call: TRBJ2-5
clone_size: .
cdr3_aa: CASSSSYWTGAYQETQYF
cdr3_nt: TGTGCCAGCAGCTCCTCGTACTGGACAGGGGCCTACCAAGAGACCCAGTACTTC

d_call: .
v_call: TRBV5-1
j_call: TRBJ2-7
clone_size: .
cdr3_aa: CASSGRFSYEQYF
cdr3_nt: TGCGCCAGCAGCGGGAGGTTCTCCTACGAGCAGTACTTC

d_call: .
v_call: TRBV7-2
j_call: TRBJ2-2
clone_size: .
cdr3_aa: CASSLVSGELFF
cdr3_nt: TGTGCCAGCAGCTTAGTCTCCGGGGAGCTGTTTTTT

d_call: .
v_call: TRBV18
j_call: TRBJ2-7
clone_size: .
cdr3_aa: CASSPPAPGESVEQYF
cdr3_nt: TGTGCCAGCTCACCACCGGCCCCGGGAGAGTCCGTCGAGCAGTACTTC